The next 8 T cell receptor beta chains were all read from a single sample in a study of T-cell reconstitution after alpha-beta-depleted transplantation in children. The TCRbeta library was prepared with unique molecular identifiers. TCRdb itself ran the PCR reads through MiXCR, one entry per CDR3 protein. Of 200,000 to 300,000 distinct CDR3 sequences in the sample, around 8% were seen once. The source was PBMCs, mostly from graft donor cells, collected 180 days after TCRalphabeta/CD19-depleted stem cell transplant. The receptors stem from a male patient younger than 18 who had a stem cell transplant for acute lymphoblastic leukemia, so the T cells may come from the graft donor.

This clonotype was counted many times. The J gene is TRBJ2-3, the V gene TRBV9; no firm D call. Germline loops: CDR1 SGDLS, CDR2 YYNGEE. Trimming left V 0 bases short and J 2 bases short, with 7 bases between. This CDR3 has 14 residues. CDR3 loop: CASSVATDTDTQYF. The CDR3 nucleotides are TGTGCCAGCAGCGTAGCTACAGACACAGATACGCAGTATTTT. The variable domain in full, completed from reference TRBV9 and TRBJ2-3, reads DSGVTQTPKHLITATGQRVTLRCSPRSGDLSVYWYQQSLDQGLQFLIQYYNGEERAKGNILERFSAQQFPDLHSELNLSSLELGDSALYFCASSVATDTDTQYFGPGTRLTVL.

This clonotype was observed at least ten times. The chain has TRBV29-1 and TRBJ2-5; no firm D call. Between the trimmed V and J ends, which lost 2 bases and 3 bases, there was a span of 7 bases. This CDR3 comprises 12 residues. The germline CDR1 and CDR2 sequences are SQVTM and ANQGSEA. The CDR3: CSVEPSEETQYF. In nucleotides, the CDR3 is TGCAGCGTTGAACCCAGTGAAGAGACCCAGTACTTC. Together with reference TRBV29-1 and TRBJ2-5, the CDR3 gives the full variable domain: SAVISQKPSRDICQRGTSLTIQCQVDSQVTMMFWYRQQPGQSLTLIATANQGSEATYESGFVIDKFPISRPNLTFSTLTVSNMSPEDSSIYLCSVEPSEETQYFGPGTRLLVL.

This sequence joins TRBV13 and TRBJ2-3, with 11 positions matching TRBD2. Germline CDR1 and CDR2: PRHDT and FYEKMQ (reference sequence). V lost 7 bases to trimming and J lost 5 bases; unmatched junction nucleotides: 5. The CDR3 is 14 residues long. CDR3 loop: CASNSLAGEDTQYF. The CDR3, as DNA: TGTGCCAGCAACTCACTAGCGGGGGAAGATACGCAGTATTTT.

This clonotype was picked up many times. The chain employs TRBV29-1 and TRBJ2-1, with 14 bases lining up with TRBD2. Germline V lookup: CDR1 SQVTM, CDR2 ANQGSEA. The CDR3 runs to 18 residues. V shed 7 bases, J shed 8 bases, and the junction held 19 bases outside the gene matches. CDR3 residues: CSDLFGRLGTSGSDEQFF. CDR3 DNA: TGCAGCGACCTGTTCGGCCGACTCGGGACTAGCGGGAGCGATGAGCAGTTCTTC.

This clonotype has ten or more counts. The rearrangement links TRBV7-9 to TRBJ2-7; D not resolved. Germline V CDR1 and CDR2: SEHNR, FQNEAQ (reference sequence). The CDR3 loop spans 13 amino acids. Trimming removed 1 base from V and 5 bases from J, with 9 bases in between. For the CDR3, the DNA is TGTGCCAGCAGCTTAGGCATTGTGAACGAGCAGTACTTC. Translated, it gives CASSLGIVNEQYF.

There are many counts of this clonotype. The chain recombines TRBV2 with TRBJ1-1, with D tentatively TRBD1 (5 bases). V was shortened by 11 bases and J by 0 bases, with 13 bases between the two germline ends. The CDR3 loop spans 13 amino acids. Looked up from germline, CDR1 is SNHLY and CDR2 is FYNNEI. The CDR3 sequence is CAAVGTLNTEAFF. The CDR3 nucleotides are TGTGCCGCCGTAGGGACCCTGAACACTGAAGCTTTCTTT.

This clonotype was seen repeatedly, ten times or more. V usage is TRBV29-1 and J usage is TRBJ2-1; the match to TRBD2 covers 8 bases. Looked up from germline, CDR1 is SQVTM and CDR2 is ANQGSEA. V was pared by 3 bases and J by 0 bases, with 7 bases of the junction left unmatched. This CDR3 has 16 amino acids. CDR3 protein: CSVDDKAGASYNEQFF. The DNA of the CDR3 is TGCAGCGTTGATGATAAAGCGGGGGCCTCCTACAATGAGCAGTTCTTC.

This clonotype has at least ten counts. The V gene is TRBV10-3, the J gene TRBJ2-3; 7 bases line up with TRBD2. The J segment lost 5 bases and the V segment lost 10 bases, leaving 3 bases of the junction unmatched. The CDR3 runs to 11 residues. Germline V CDR1 and CDR2: ENHRY, SYGVKD. CDR3 bases: TGTGCCACTACGGGGGGAGATACGCAGTATTTT. It specifies CATTGGDTQYF.